These 24 T cell receptor beta chains came from one sample sequenced in a study of Ad26.COV2.S vaccination and SARS-CoV-2 variants. Treatment noted: around 19 received Ad26.COV2.S at low or high dose, single or two shots; several received placebo; per-sample allocation not given. Samples analyzed were those drawn on day 63 after the first vaccine or placebo injection. Only in-frame clones appear in the TCRdb table, and some are missing; sequencing was by immunoSEQ multiplex PCR. The sample holds fewer than 400,000 clones, about 85% seen once. Sequencing used peripheral blood, obtained in a trial of Ad26.COV2.S vaccine versus placebo. These receptors all come from a person between 18 and 65 years old who received the Ad26.COV2.S COVID-19 vaccine or a placebo.

This chain uses TRBV15 with TRBJ2-2; perhaps TRBD1 as D (5 bases). The CDR3 is 16 residues long. Trimming cost V 0 bases and J 2 bases, with 10 bases left between them. Germline V gene data show CDR1 as LNHNV and CDR2 as YYDKDF (reference sequence). The CDR3 reads CATSRDFRENTGELFF. The CDR3 bases are TGTGCCACCAGCAGAGATTTCAGGGAAAACACCGGGGAGCTGTTTTTT.

The chain joins TRBV7-2 to TRBJ1-4; no clear D. The germline CDR1 and CDR2 sequences are SGHTA and FQGNSA. The length of the CDR3 is 13 residues. V lost 4 bases, J lost 8 bases, and 11 bases lay in between. CDR3 bases: TGTGCCAGCAGCTCCGGACCTTGGGAAAAACTGTTTTTT. Its protein product is CASSSGPWEKLFF.

The V call is TRBV9, the J call TRBJ2-4; perhaps TRBD2 as D (6 bases). Between the trimmed V and J ends, which lost 1 base and 5 bases, there was a span of 10 bases. CDR3 size: 14 residues. Germline V CDR1 and CDR2: SGDLS, YYNGEE. CDR3 sequence: CASSVMSGENIQYF. CDR3 DNA: TGTGCCAGCAGCGTAATGTCGGGGGAAAACATTCAGTACTTC.

This clone showed up just a few times. The V gene is TRBV5-4, the J gene TRBJ1-1; D is ambiguous. The germline gives CDR1 SGHNT, CDR2 YYREEE (reference sequence). This CDR3 comprises 13 residues. V lost 0 bases and J lost 7, with 10 bases in between. CDR3 amino acids: CASSLGRDDEAFF. DNA for the CDR3: TGTGCCAGCAGCTTGGGGAGGGATGATGAAGCTTTCTTT.

This chain connects TRBV5-6 to TRBJ2-7, with 7 nucleotides matching TRBD2. V lost 3 bases, J lost 4 bases, and 4 bases stayed unmatched. The V gene's germline CDR1 is SGHDT and CDR2 YYEEEE. The CDR3 consists of 13 residues. The chain's CDR3 is CASSSLAEYEQYF. The DNA of the CDR3 is TGTGCCAGCAGCTCCCTAGCGGAATACGAGCAGTACTTC. The variable domain in full, with the rest retrieved from reference TRBV5-6 and TRBJ2-7, is DAGVTQSPTHLIKTRGQQVTLRCSPKSGHDTVSWYQQALGQGPQFIFQYYEEEERQRGNFPDRFSGHQFPNYSSELNVNALLLGDSALYLCASSSLAEYEQYFGPGTRLTVT.

This clone was detected only once. The chain links TRBV7-2 to TRBJ2-1; TRBD2 matches at 8 bases. Germline V gene lookup returns CDR1 SGHTA and CDR2 FQGNSA. Trimming at V came to 5 bases and at J to 4 bases, leaving 4 bases not matched to a gene. The CDR3 spans 14 residues. CDR3 in amino acids: CASSQERGYNEQFF. In DNA, the CDR3 is TGTGCCAGCAGCCAAGAGCGGGGGTACAATGAGCAGTTCTTC.

The genes are TRBV10-2 and TRBJ1-2; D is unresolved. The CDR3 has 13 residues. V was pared by 5 bases and J by 5 bases, with 12 bases between. CDR1 is WSHSY, CDR2 SAAADI, per germline. The CDR3 DNA follows: TGCGCCAGCAGTCTCAGTGGTCCGTATGGCTACACCTTC. Translated, it gives CASSLSGPYGYTF.

This rearrangement joins TRBV4-1 to TRBJ1-5, with 8 bases lining up with TRBD1. Germline V CDR1 and CDR2: MGHRA, YSYEKL. The CDR3 loop spans 17 amino acids. V lost 4 bases, J lost 6 bases, and 14 bases stayed unmatched. The CDR3 region is CASSPLKVGQGGQPQHF. CDR3 coding DNA: TGCGCCAGCAGCCCATTAAAGGTTGGACAGGGCGGTCAGCCCCAGCATTTT.

The chain uses TRBV18 and TRBJ2-1; 7 bases map to TRBD2. V trimming: 5 bases; J trimming: 6 bases; junction bases outside the gene matches: 4. The V gene's germline CDR1 is KGHSH and CDR2 LQKENI. The CDR3 has 13 residues. CDR3 amino acids: CASSASGPNEQFF. For the CDR3, the DNA is TGTGCCAGCTCAGCTAGCGGCCCCAATGAGCAGTTCTTC.

This rearrangement joins TRBV15 to TRBJ1-4; D is unresolved. V lost 6 bases and J lost 2, with 1 base in between. CDR1 is LNHNV and CDR2 is YYDKDF in the germline V gene (reference sequence). The CDR3 is 11 amino acids. This CDR3 is CATRTNEKLFF. The DNA of the CDR3 is TGTGCCACCAGGACTAATGAAAAACTGTTTTTT.

This clone showed up just a few times. The chain employs TRBV5-1 and TRBJ1-1, with D perhaps TRBD1 (6 bases). The CDR3 sequence is 17 residues long. The V end was cut by 1 base, the J end by 3 bases, with 19 bases between. Germline CDR1 reads SGHRS; CDR2 reads YFSETQ. CDR3 amino acids: CASSLSPGTYAYTEAFF. CDR3 DNA: TGCGCCAGCAGCTTGAGCCCCGGGACATACGCTTACACTGAAGCTTTCTTT.

Notes on this clone: A junction boundary mismatches the germline segment, possibly from a read error. The chain links TRBV9 to TRBJ2-3, with D hard to call. Germline V lookup: CDR1 SGDLS, CDR2 YYNGEE. The CDR3 is 12 amino acids. The CDR3 region is CASSVGLFPPNF. The CDR3 DNA reads as TGTGCCAGCAGCGTAGGATTATTCCCTCCGAATTTT.

This clone has a handful of counts. V and J are TRBV5-1 and TRBJ1-3; D ambiguous. Germline CDR1 and CDR2: SGHRS and YFSETQ. The CDR3 sequence is 15 residues long. The V end was cut by 0 bases, the J end by 4 bases, with 11 bases between. The CDR3 nucleotides read TGCGCCAGCAGCTTGGCCCTCGACGGGGGAAACACCATATATTTT. This translates into CASSLALDGGNTIYF.

In its sample, this clone was seen a few times. The chain employs TRBV4-1 and TRBJ2-7, with D perhaps matching TRBD2 (5 bases). The V gene lost 6 bases and the J gene lost 6 bases, with 18 bases spanning the gap. CDR3 length: 14 residues. Germline CDR1 is MGHRA and CDR2 is YSYEKL. The CDR3 here is CASSQRTALTEQYF. CDR3 coding DNA: TGCGCCAGCAGTCAACGGACTGCCCTTACCGAGCAGTACTTC.

The V call is TRBV2, the J call TRBJ2-5; no clear D. The V end was cut by 7 bases, the J end by 1 base, with 7 bases between. The length of the CDR3 is 12 residues. Germline V gene data show CDR1 as SNHLY and CDR2 as FYNNEI. The CDR3 here is CASKGFQETQYF. The CDR3 DNA reads TGTGCCAGCAAGGGATTCCAAGAGACCCAGTACTTC. Filled out from reference TRBV2 and TRBJ2-5, the complete variable domain reads EPEVTQTPSHQVTQMGQEVILRCVPISNHLYFYWYRQILGQKVEFLVSFYNNEISEKSEIFDDQFSVERPDGSNFTLKIRSTKLEDSAMYFCASKGFQETQYFGPGTRLLVL.

This clone was detected only a few times. The J gene is TRBJ2-3, the V gene TRBV10-3; the D is unclear. The CDR3 runs to 12 residues. Trimming removed 2 bases at V and 7 bases at J, with 7 bases between. Germline lookup yields CDR1 ENHRY and CDR2 SYGVKD. The CDR3 DNA reads as TGTGCCATCAGTGAGAGTGGATATACGCAGTATTTT. Amino acids: CAISESGYTQYF.

The chain combines TRBV4-3 with TRBJ2-1; D possibly corresponds to TRBD1 (7 bases). V was clipped by 1 base and J by 1 base, with 11 bases between them. This CDR3 has 16 amino acids. Germline lookup yields CDR1 LGHNA and CDR2 YSLEER. The CDR3 here is CASSQGRGRSYNEQFF. DNA of the CDR3: TGCGCCAGCAGCCAAGGCAGGGGGAGGTCCTACAATGAGCAGTTCTTC.

The chain employs TRBV6-6 and TRBJ2-3; possibly TRBD2 for D (6 bases). This CDR3 comprises 14 residues. Germline assignment: CDR1 MNHNY and CDR2 SVGAGI (reference sequence). V dropped 2 bases and J dropped 4 bases, with 10 bases sitting between them. Here the CDR3 DNA reads TGTGCCAGCAGTTACGGAGGGCTCGCAGATACGCAGTATTTT. This translates into CASSYGGLADTQYF.

V gene TRBV9 combines with J gene TRBJ2-7; D might be TRBD2 (6 bases). With 0 bases removed from V and 3 bases from J, the gap between germline ends came to 13 bases. The germline CDR1 and CDR2 sequences are SGDLS and YYNGEE. CDR3 length equals 15 residues. CDR3 sequence: CASSVDGGSFYEQYF. The CDR3 DNA follows: TGTGCCAGCAGCGTAGATGGGGGGTCCTTCTACGAGCAGTACTTC.

This sequence joins TRBV7-2 and TRBJ1-2; TRBD1 aligns across 7 bases. The germline V gene encodes CDR1 SGHTA and CDR2 FQGNSA. The CDR3 is 13 residues long. Trimming took 5 bases from V and 2 from J; bases not matched to a gene: 2. The CDR3: CASSRTGNYGYTF. CDR3 DNA sequence: TGTGCCAGCAGCAGGACAGGCAACTATGGCTACACCTTC.

This chain joins TRBV24-1 and TRBJ2-3; weak D call: TRBD2 (7 bases). Germline-derived CDR1 and CDR2 are KGHDR and SFDVKD. V was trimmed by 2 bases and J by 3 bases, leaving 17 bases between them. This CDR3 comprises 17 residues. Here the CDR3 reads CATSDSIRGGGTDTQYF. The CDR3 DNA reads as TGTGCCACCAGTGATTCTATAAGGGGGGGCGGGACAGATACGCAGTATTTT.

The table lists this clone with a few counts. The genes are TRBV7-8 and TRBJ1-6; D not certain. CDR1 is SGHVS and CDR2 is FQNEAQ in the germline V gene. CDR3 length: 14 amino acids. Deletions cut 1 base from V and 7 bases from J, with 8 bases between. The CDR3 is CASSLVTGNSPLHF. CDR3 DNA sequence: TGTGCCAGCAGCTTAGTTACGGGGAATTCACCCCTCCACTTT.

CDR3 nucleotide sequence: TGTGCCAGCAGCTTAGTTTGGGACGCGACGGAAAAACTGTTTTTT. Translated, it gives CASSLVWDATEKLFF. The chain couples TRBV11-2 to TRBJ1-4, with a tentative D call TRBD1 (5 bases). Looked up from germline, CDR1 is SGHAT and CDR2 is FQNNGV. Trimming removed 1 base at V and 8 bases at J, with 14 bases between. The CDR3 consists of 15 residues. The full variable domain, rest sourced from reference TRBV11-2 and TRBJ1-4, is EAGVAQSPRYKIIEKRQSVAFWCNPISGHATLYWYQQILGQGPKLLIQFQNNGVVDDSQLPKDRFSAERLKGVDSTLKIQPAKLEDSAVYLCASSLVWDATEKLFFGSGTQLSVL.

The gene calls are TRBV5-4 and TRBJ2-7; maybe TRBD1 (6 bases). CDR3 length: 14 amino acids. Per germline, CDR1 SGHNT and CDR2 YYREEE (reference sequence). With 2 bases removed from V and 3 bases from J, the gap between germline ends came to 12 bases. CDR3 sequence: CASSFAQGVYEQYF. The CDR3 nucleotides read TGTGCCAGCAGCTTTGCACAGGGAGTCTACGAGCAGTACTTC. The full variable domain, with the rest looked up from reference TRBV5-4 and TRBJ2-7, is ETGVTQSPTHLIKTRGQQVTLRCSSQSGHNTVSWYQQALGQGPQFIFQYYREEENGRGNFPPRFSGLQFPNYSSELNVNALELDDSALYLCASSFAQGVYEQYFGPGTRLTVT.